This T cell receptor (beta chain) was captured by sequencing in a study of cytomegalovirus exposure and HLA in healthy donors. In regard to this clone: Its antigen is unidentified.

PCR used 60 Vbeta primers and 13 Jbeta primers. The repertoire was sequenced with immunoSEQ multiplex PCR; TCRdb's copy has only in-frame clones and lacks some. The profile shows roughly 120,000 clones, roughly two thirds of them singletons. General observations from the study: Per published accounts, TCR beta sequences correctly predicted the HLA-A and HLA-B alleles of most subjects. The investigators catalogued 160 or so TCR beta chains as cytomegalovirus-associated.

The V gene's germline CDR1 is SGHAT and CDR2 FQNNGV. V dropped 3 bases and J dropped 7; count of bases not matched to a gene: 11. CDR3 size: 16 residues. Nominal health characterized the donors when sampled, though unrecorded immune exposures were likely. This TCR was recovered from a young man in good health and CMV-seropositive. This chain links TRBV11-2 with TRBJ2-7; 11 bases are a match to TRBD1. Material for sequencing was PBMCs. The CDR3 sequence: CASSLGPGQGAGEQYF. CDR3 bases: TGTGCCAGCAGCTTGGGCCCCGGACAGGGGGCAGGGGAGCAGTACTTC.